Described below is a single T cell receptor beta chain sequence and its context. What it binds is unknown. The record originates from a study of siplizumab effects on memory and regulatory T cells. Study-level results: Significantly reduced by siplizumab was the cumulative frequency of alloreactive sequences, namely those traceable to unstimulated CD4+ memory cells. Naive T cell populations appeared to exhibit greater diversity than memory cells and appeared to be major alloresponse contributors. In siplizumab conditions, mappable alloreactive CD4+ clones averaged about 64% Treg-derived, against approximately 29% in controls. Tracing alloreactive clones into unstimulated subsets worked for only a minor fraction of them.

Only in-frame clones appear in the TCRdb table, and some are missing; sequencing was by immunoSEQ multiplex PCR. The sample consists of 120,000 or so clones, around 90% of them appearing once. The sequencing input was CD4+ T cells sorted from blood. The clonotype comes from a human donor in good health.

CDR3 region: CASSLSGYRETQYF. CDR3 in DNA: TGTGCCAGCAGCCTCTCCGGGTATCGAGAGACCCAGTACTTC. V and J are TRBV27 and TRBJ2-5; D remains unclear. Germline V gene sequence: CDR1 MNHEY, CDR2 SMNVEV (reference sequence). The CDR3 is 14 residues long. The germline V and J ends were trimmed by 6 bases and 4 bases, with 15 bases remaining between them.